This T cell receptor beta chain was sequenced for a study of T cell changes during pregnancy in multiple sclerosis. Sequencing used immunoSEQ multiplex PCR; TCRdb keeps in-frame clones, though not all of them. The sample yields about 97,000 clones, 75% to 95% seen once. The CDR3 has 13 residues. Germline V gives CDR1 SNHLY, CDR2 FYNNEI. Germline trimming cut 6 bases from V and 7 bases from J; bases unmatched to any gene: 3. The clonotype comes from a female donor in good health, enrolled as a control in a pregnancy study. The chain has TRBV2 and TRBJ1-6; the match to TRBD1 covers 7 bases. The source was peripheral blood, collected in the second trimester of pregnancy. CDR3 in amino acids: CASSDRENSPLHF. CDR3 coding DNA: TGTGCCAGCAGCGACAGGGAAAATTCACCCCTCCACTTT.